The sequence of this TCR beta chain was determined in a study of T cell responses to AZD1222 COVID-19 vaccine. CDR3 length: 14 amino acids. Germline CDR1 is MNHNS and CDR2 is SASEGT. This clone was seen a single time. A read error may produce the germline difference seen at one junction end. Sequenced by immunoSEQ multiplex PCR; TCRdb stores in-frame clones only, minus some. Here the sample spans 250,000 to 300,000 clones, approximately 94% being singletons. This sequence joins TRBV6-1 and TRBJ2-5; D is perhaps TRBD2 (6 bases). The sequence was collected from an adult who received the AZD1222 COVID-19 vaccine. The material sequenced was peripheral blood, taken 28 days after the second AZD1222 dose. The CDR3 DNA reads TGTGCCAGCAGTGAAGGCGGGGTAAAAGAAACCCAGTACTTC. It is translated as CASSEGGVKETQYF.